This is a list of T cell receptor beta chains from one sample in a study of regulatory and conventional T cells in breast cancer. TCRdb re-called the PCR reads with MiXCR, one entry per CDR3 protein. The sample consists of around 600 distinct CDR3 sequences, 45% to 60% of them appearing once. Sequenced material: conventional T cells from blood. The receptors here all came from a female donor with breast cancer. CDR3s include the opening cysteine and the closing phenylalanine or tryptophan. The order of the fields is V gene, D gene, clone size, J gene, CDR3 protein, CDR3 DNA. A D gene is named only where the DNA matches it firmly. Expanded clones are given a class, and other clones once, few, many or no size at all.

>TRBV7-2|NA|few|TRBJ2-5
CASSFTGQETQYF
TGTGCCAGCAGCTTTACTGGTCAAGAGACCCAGTACTTC
>TRBV5-4|NA|NA|TRBJ2-1
CASSLRRTVGPSNVQFF
TGTGCCAGCAGCTTGCGAAGGACAGTAGGGCCCAGTAATGTGCAGTTCTTC
>TRBV5-1|NA|NA|TRBJ2-3
CASSLAYFTDTQYF
TGCGCCAGCAGCTTGGCTTATTTCACAGATACGCAGTATTTT
>TRBV30|TRBD1|NA|TRBJ2-5
CAWRGRTGGHQETQHF
TGTGCCTGGAGGGGACGGACAGGGGGACACCAAGAGACCCAGCACTTC
>TRBV11-1|TRBD1|NA|TRBJ2-1
CASSQRTGGYNEQFF
TGTGCCAGCAGCCAGCGGACAGGGGGTTACAATGAGCAGTTCTTC
>TRBV12-3/TRBV12-4|NA|NA|TRBJ2-3
CASTQMSAGFTDTQYF
TGTGCCAGCACCCAAATGTCGGCGGGGTTCACAGATACGCAGTATTTT
>TRBV7-2|NA|NA|TRBJ2-7
CASSLESRSYEQYF
TGTGCCAGCAGCTTAGAGTCTCGATCCTACGAGCAGTACTTC
>TRBV11-2|TRBD2|NA|TRBJ2-3
CASSLASSGKPYTDTQYF
TGTGCCAGCAGCTTAGCTTCTAGCGGCAAGCCCTACACAGATACGCAGTATTTT
>TRBV30|NA|NA|TRBJ2-5
CAWSRGLETQYF
TGTGCCTGGAGTCGCGGTCTGGAGACCCAGTACTTC
>TRBV4-3|NA|large|TRBJ2-7
CASSQDLVPGRTYEQYF
TGCGCCAGCAGCCAAGACCTAGTCCCGGGACGGACCTACGAGCAGTACTTC
>TRBV4-2|NA|NA|TRBJ1-3
CASSQVGGAESGNTIYF
TGTGCCAGCAGCCAAGTGGGCGGCGCAGAGTCTGGAAACACCATATATTTT
>TRBV12-3/TRBV12-4|TRBD1|NA|TRBJ1-2
CASSGDSPVVYGYTF
TGTGCCAGCAGTGGGGACAGCCCGGTAGTCTATGGCTACACCTTC
>TRBV7-9|TRBD1|NA|TRBJ2-7
CASSDTLRQGTYEQYF
TGTGCCAGCAGCGACACGTTAAGACAGGGGACCTACGAGCAGTACTTC
>TRBV9|NA|NA|TRBJ2-3
CASSVGLGLSTQYF
TGTGCCAGCAGCGTAGGATTGGGGCTCAGTACGCAGTATTTT
>TRBV10-3|TRBD1|NA|TRBJ1-2
CAVTGGEKYGYTF
TGTGCCGTAACAGGGGGCGAAAAATATGGCTACACCTTC
>TRBV6-1|NA|NA|TRBJ2-3
CASSDGPDTQYF
TGTGCCAGCAGCGATGGTCCAGATACGCAGTATTTT
>TRBV10-3|TRBD2|few|TRBJ2-3
CAMSGNPPDTQYF
TGTGCCATGAGCGGGAATCCCCCAGATACGCAGTATTTT
>TRBV27|NA|NA|TRBJ1-5
CASSLSRVGQPQHF
TGTGCCAGCAGTTTAAGCAGAGTCGGTCAGCCCCAGCATTTT
>TRBV11-1|TRBD2|NA|TRBJ2-7
CASSTLGTTLSEQYF
TGTGCCAGCAGCACACTCGGGACTACGCTATCCGAGCAGTACTTC
>TRBV20-1|TRBD1|NA|TRBJ1-6
CSARRQGNSPLHF
TGCAGTGCTAGGAGACAGGGGAATTCACCCCTCCACTTT
>TRBV10-3|NA|once|TRBJ2-2
CATVDGGTGELFF
TGTGCCACCGTGGACGGCGGCACCGGGGAGCTGTTTTTT
>TRBV7-9|NA|NA|TRBJ1-3
CASSLGGLGNTIYF
TGTGCCAGCAGCTTAGGGGGGCTCGGAAACACCATATATTTT
>TRBV3-1|NA|few|TRBJ2-3
CASSRDGTSTDTQYF
TGTGCCAGCAGCCGGGACGGTACTAGCACAGATACGCAGTATTTT
>TRBV4-3|NA|NA|TRBJ1-1
CASSQGEEAFF
TGCGCCAGCAGCCAAGGGGAGGAAGCTTTCTTT
>TRBV12-3/TRBV12-4|NA|large|TRBJ1-5
CASSLERDQPQHF
TGTGCCAGCAGTTTAGAGCGGGATCAGCCCCAGCATTTT
>TRBV3-1|TRBD1|NA|TRBJ1-5
CASSPEGQGVQPQHF
TGTGCCAGCAGCCCAGAAGGACAGGGGGTCCAGCCCCAGCATTTT
>TRBV7-3|NA|NA|TRBJ2-1
CASSSGLRYNEQFF
TGTGCCAGCAGCTCCGGACTGAGATACAATGAGCAGTTCTTC
>TRBV18|NA|few|TRBJ1-6
CASSPPFQGSPLHF
TGTGCCAGCTCACCACCATTTCAGGGGTCACCCCTCCACTTT
>TRBV20-1|TRBD2|few|TRBJ2-1
CSAEISGKSYNEQFF
TGCAGTGCTGAAATTAGCGGGAAGTCCTACAATGAGCAGTTCTTC